This T cell receptor (beta chain) was sequenced for a study of cytomegalovirus exposure and HLA in healthy donors. The PCR employed 60 Vbeta primers together with 13 Jbeta primers. Measured with immunoSEQ multiplex PCR; TCRdb has only the in-frame clones, and not every one. The sample includes under 150,000 clones, approximately 74% of them seen just once. V trimming: 3 bases; J trimming: 5 bases; junction bases outside the gene matches: 3. CDR3 length equals 14 residues. Germline V gene data show CDR1 as SGHRS and CDR2 as YFSETQ. The TCR comes from a woman between 40 and 55 years old in good health and CMV-seropositive. Sample: PBMCs. The rearrangement joins TRBV5-1 to TRBJ1-1, with TRBD1 matching over 11 bases. CDR3 protein: CASSWGQGGTEAFF. In DNA, the CDR3 is TGCGCCAGCAGCTGGGGACAGGGGGGGACTGAAGCTTTCTTT.